The 20 T cell receptor beta chains reported below all come from one sample, sequenced in a study of T cell repertoires in cytomegalovirus infection. TCRdb re-called the reads through MiXCR, storing one row per CDR3 protein. In the table there are roughly 640,000 distinct CDR3 sequences, 24% of which are singletons. Sequenced material: CD8+ T cells from PBMCs. The source of these receptors is a human donor in good health (CMV status not recorded). Some clones in this sample may be carry-over from other donors' samples.

This clonotype appeared a few times. The V and J genes are TRBV20-1 and TRBJ1-1; the D is unclear. Trimming left V 3 bases short and J 4 bases short, with 9 bases between. This CDR3 has 12 amino acids. Germline lookup yields CDR1 DFQATT and CDR2 SNEGSKA (reference sequence). The CDR3 reads CSASPSATEAFF. In DNA form, the CDR3 reads TGCAGTGCTAGTCCGTCAGCCACTGAAGCTTTCTTT.

This clonotype appeared a few times. V and J are TRBV28 and TRBJ2-2, with D perhaps TRBD2 (6 bases). The ends were cut back, 6 bases at V and 6 bases at J, with 17 bases in the middle. The CDR3 has 15 amino acids. Germline CDR1 MDHEN, CDR2 SYDVKM. This chain's CDR3 is CASSALDGGSGELFF. CDR3 coding DNA: TGTGCCAGCAGCGCCCTGGACGGGGGATCCGGGGAGCTGTTTTTT.

This clonotype was counted at least ten times. This chain links TRBV2 with TRBJ2-2, with TRBD1 identical over 8 bases. The CDR3 runs to 18 residues. V dropped 6 bases and J dropped 7; count of bases not matched to a gene: 19. Germline V CDR1 and CDR2: SNHLY, FYNNEI. CDR3 sequence (DNA): TGTGCCAGCAGCTTTAATGGGCAGGGGGCTCCGATAGACGGGGAGCTGTTTTTT. This sequence encodes CASSFNGQGAPIDGELFF. The full variable domain, with the rest looked up from reference TRBV2 and TRBJ2-2, is EPEVTQTPSHQVTQMGQEVILRCVPISNHLYFYWYRQILGQKVEFLVSFYNNEISEKSEIFDDQFSVERPDGSNFTLKIRSTKLEDSAMYFCASSFNGQGAPIDGELFFGEGSRLTVL.

This clonotype was recorded a few times. The chain links TRBV7-9 to TRBJ2-1; possibly TRBD2 for D (6 bases). Deletions cut 3 bases from V and 3 bases from J, with 12 bases between. CDR1 and CDR2 (germline): SEHNR, FQNEAQ (reference sequence). The CDR3 is 15 residues long. The CDR3 sequence: CASSFDGGVYNEQFF. The CDR3, as DNA: TGTGCCAGCAGCTTCGACGGGGGAGTCTACAATGAGCAGTTCTTC.

This clonotype was detected ten times or more. The rearrangement links TRBV28 to TRBJ2-5; 8 bases agree with TRBD1. Trimming at V came to 5 bases and at J to 3 bases, leaving 11 bases not matched to a gene. This CDR3 spans 16 amino acids. In germline, CDR1 is MDHEN, CDR2 SYDVKM. The CDR3 is CASSGSPGGFEETQYF. The CDR3 nucleotides are TGTGCCAGCAGTGGGAGCCCAGGGGGCTTCGAAGAGACCCAGTACTTC.

This clonotype was picked up many times. The V gene is TRBV7-6, the J gene TRBJ2-7; D might be TRBD2 (6 bases). Germline assignment: CDR1 SGHVS and CDR2 FNYEAQ. This CDR3 contains 15 residues. Trimming took 3 bases from V and 2 from J, leaving 14 bases between them. In DNA form, the CDR3 reads TGTGCCAGCAGCTTCGGAGGGGCCGGAACCTACGAGCAGTACTTC. Translation: CASSFGGAGTYEQYF.

As for this clonotype: This may be a read error, as it is one base from a much larger clone. V is TRBV28 and J is TRBJ2-3; no reliable D call. The CDR3 runs to 14 residues. Germline V lookup: CDR1 MDHEN, CDR2 SYDVKM. V was trimmed by 8 bases and J by 7 bases, leaving 19 bases between them. The CDR3 region is CASHRNVFGNTQYF. CDR3 coding DNA: TGTGCCAGCCATAGGAACGTGTTTGGAAATACGCAGTATTTT.

This clonotype showed up many times. This chain connects TRBV7-2 to TRBJ2-1, with 9 positions matching TRBD1. Germline lookup yields CDR1 SGHTA and CDR2 FQGNSA. V gave up 6 bases and J gave up 6 bases; unmatched junction bases: 12. The CDR3 consists of 16 residues. Here the CDR3 DNA reads TGTGCCAGCAGATCAACCGGGACAGGGAAAAGCAATGAGCAGTTCTTC. Its protein product is CASRSTGTGKSNEQFF.

V gene TRBV2 combines with J gene TRBJ2-1, with D possibly being TRBD1 or TRBD2 (5 bases each). Trimming stripped 4 bases from V and 2 bases from J, with 12 bases between. The germline V gene has CDR1 SNHLY and CDR2 FYNNEI. This CDR3 spans 15 amino acids. CDR3 in DNA: TGTGCCAGCAGTGGAGCGAGGGGCCCCTACAATGAGCAGTTCTTC. The encoded protein is CASSGARGPYNEQFF.

With respect to this clonotype: A much bigger clone sits one base away, suggesting this may be a read error. The J gene is TRBJ2-3, the V gene TRBV20-1; a possible D gene is TRBD2 (5 bases). The CDR3 is made up of 12 amino acids. The V end lost 8 bases, the J end lost 5 bases, and 14 bases lay between the germline ends. The germline V gene encodes CDR1 DFQATT and CDR2 SNEGSKA (reference sequence). The CDR3 DNA follows: TGCAGTCTGGACTGGCCGGGAGATACGCAGTATTTT. Amino acid sequence: CSLDWPGDTQYF.

The rearrangement joins TRBV4-1 to TRBJ1-4; weak D call: TRBD1 (6 bases). Trimming took off 4 bases at V and 6 bases at J, with 15 bases between the two ends. The CDR3 extends over 15 amino acids. The germline gives CDR1 MGHRA, CDR2 YSYEKL. Here the CDR3 reads CASSLSPGEDEKLFF. The CDR3 region has the DNA TGCGCCAGCAGCCTATCCCCAGGGGAGGATGAAAAACTGTTTTTT.

The V call is TRBV6-6, the J call TRBJ1-6; no firm D call. The V and J ends lost 2 bases and 9 bases respectively, with 17 bases between them. This CDR3 has 16 amino acids. Germline assignment: CDR1 MNHNY and CDR2 SVGAGI (reference sequence). The CDR3 nucleotides read TGTGCCAGCAGTTACATAATAGAAGACGCAAGTTCACCCCTCCACTTT. This translates into CASSYIIEDASSPLHF.

Notes on this clonotype: This may arise from a read error, as a much more abundant clone is one base away. V is TRBV7-2 and J is TRBJ1-5, with 10 bases lining up with TRBD1. Per germline, CDR1 SGHTA and CDR2 FQGNSA. The CDR3 contains 19 residues. Trimming at V came to 4 bases and at J to 3 bases, leaving 15 bases not matched to a gene. The CDR3 reads CASSSPGTGALYNNQPQHF. In DNA form, the CDR3 reads TGTGCCAGCAGCTCCCCCGGGACAGGGGCTCTTTATAACAATCAGCCCCAGCATTTT.

This clonotype was observed a handful of times. DNA for the CDR3: TGTGCCAGCAGTCTCCCCACAGGGATTAATTCACCCCTCCACTTT. It yields the protein CASSLPTGINSPLHF. The chain couples TRBV28 to TRBJ1-6; perhaps TRBD1 as D (6 bases). The V end lost 5 bases, the J end lost 6 bases, and 14 bases lay between the germline ends. Germline V gene data show CDR1 as MDHEN and CDR2 as SYDVKM. The CDR3 loop spans 15 amino acids.

The chain joins TRBV9 to TRBJ1-1; TRBD1 aligns across 7 bases. This CDR3 comprises 14 residues. Per germline, CDR1 SGDLS and CDR2 YYNGEE. V shed 3 bases, J shed 7 bases, and the junction held 9 bases outside the gene matches. The CDR3: CASSGELDRSEAFF. DNA for the CDR3: TGTGCCAGCAGCGGAGAGTTGGACAGGAGTGAAGCTTTCTTT.

This chain links TRBV6-5 with TRBJ2-2, with 11 bases lining up with TRBD1. This CDR3 spans 18 amino acids. Germline V gene data show CDR1 as MNHEY and CDR2 as SVGAGI. J was trimmed by 5 bases and V by 4 bases; bases with no gene match: 12. DNA for the CDR3: TGTGCCAGCAGTTCGCCGGGACAGGGGGTATTTGGAACCGGGGAGCTGTTTTTT. Residues: CASSSPGQGVFGTGELFF.

This clonotype was counted only a few times. The chain recombines TRBV28 with TRBJ1-1, with D hard to call. Germline assignment: CDR1 MDHEN and CDR2 SYDVKM. This CDR3 contains 12 residues. Trimming shortened V by 3 bases and J by 8 bases, and 10 bases separated the two germline ends. CDR3 region: CASSFPTLEAFF. The DNA of the CDR3 is TGTGCCAGCAGTTTCCCCACCCTAGAAGCTTTCTTT.

This clonotype has only a few counts. V is TRBV2 and J is TRBJ1-1; D is unresolved. Looked up from germline, CDR1 is SNHLY and CDR2 is FYNNEI. The length of the CDR3 is 14 residues. Trimming shortened V by 1 base and J by 7 bases, and 13 bases separated the two germline ends. The CDR3 sequence is CASSEGRQRDEAFF. The DNA of the CDR3 is TGTGCCAGCAGTGAAGGTCGGCAGCGGGATGAAGCTTTCTTT.

The rearrangement links TRBV7-9 to TRBJ1-5, with 7 positions matching TRBD1. V trimming: 6 bases; J trimming: 0 bases; junction bases outside the gene matches: 8. CDR3 size: 16 residues. CDR1 SEHNR and CDR2 FQNEAQ come from the germline V gene (reference sequence). The CDR3 nucleotides read TGTGCCAGCAGGTCACAGGGGAAATATAGCAATCAGCCCCAGCATTTT. Translating it yields CASRSQGKYSNQPQHF.

This clonotype was seen many times. DNA of the CDR3: TGCGCCAGCAGTGAGTCTCCCGGGGGTCAAAGCGGCTATGGCTACACCTTC. Translating gives CASSESPGGQSGYGYTF. This rearrangement joins TRBV10-1 to TRBJ1-2, with D maybe TRBD1 (5 bases). Germline values: CDR1 WNHNN, CDR2 SYGVQD (reference sequence). The CDR3 runs to 17 residues. The germline V and J ends were trimmed by 0 bases and 4 bases, with 18 bases remaining between them.